Following are 32 T cell receptor beta chains from one sample sequenced in a study of PD-L1 blockade in urothelial cancer. Regarding time point: peripheral blood 6 weeks after treatment start. Here immunoSEQ multiplex PCR was the method, and the copy in TCRdb shows in-frame clones only, minus some. The table includes about 76,000 clones, approximately 89% detected once. This specimen consisted of PBMCs, obtained around atezolizumab (anti-PD-L1) treatment. Source of these receptors: an elderly woman with urothelial cancer.

CDR3 bases: TGTGCCAGTAGTATAGATCGGAGCGGAGGGGGAGGGGGTGAGCAGTTCTTC. Translation: CASSIDRSGGGGGEQFF. V usage is TRBV19 and J usage is TRBJ2-1, with a possible D match to TRBD2 (7 bases). The V gene's germline CDR1 is LNHDA and CDR2 SQIVND (reference sequence). Trimming removed 0 bases from V and 9 bases from J, with 21 bases in between. The CDR3 covers 17 residues.

The V gene is TRBV19, the J gene TRBJ1-4, with a possible D match to TRBD1 (5 bases). The CDR3 has 14 residues. Germline V gives CDR1 LNHDA, CDR2 SQIVND (reference sequence). Trimming pared 7 bases from V and 0 bases from J, leaving 9 bases between. CDR3 DNA: TGTGCCAGTAAACAGGCCACAACTAATGAAAAACTGTTTTTT. As protein: CASKQATTNEKLFF.

This clone was observed a few times. The chain combines TRBV6-1 with TRBJ2-1, with 9 bases identical to TRBD2. Losses at the gene ends were 4 bases for V and 10 bases for J; bases not matched to a gene: 11. Per the germline V gene, CDR1 is MNHNS and CDR2 is SASEGT. This CDR3 contains 15 residues. This chain's CDR3 is CASSGAGGPRGEQFF. DNA of the CDR3: TGTGCCAGCAGTGGGGCGGGAGGGCCCCGGGGAGAGCAGTTCTTC.

The CDR3 sequence is CSAQGHTEAFF. The CDR3 DNA is TGCAGTGCCCAGGGGCACACTGAAGCTTTCTTT. The chain has TRBV20-1 and TRBJ1-1; D might be TRBD1 (6 bases). The CDR3 length is 11 residues. Between the trimmed V and J ends, which lost 6 bases and 3 bases, there was a span of 8 bases. Germline CDR1 is DFQATT and CDR2 is SNEGSKA (reference sequence).

The chain has TRBV7-9 and TRBJ2-7, with 9 bases that match TRBD1. V was clipped by 2 bases and J by 5 bases; unmatched bases: 7. The CDR3 totals 15 residues. The germline V gene has CDR1 SEHNR and CDR2 FQNEAQ (reference sequence). The CDR3 DNA is TGTGCCAGCAGCTTAATGGGACAGGGAACGGACGAGCAGTACTTC. Its protein product is CASSLMGQGTDEQYF. The full variable domain, in which reference TRBV7-9 and TRBJ2-7 provide the parts outside the CDR3, is DTGVSQNPRHKITKRGQNVTFRCDPISEHNRLYWYRQTLGQGPEFLTYFQNEAQLEKSRLLSDRFSAERPKGSFSTLEIQRTEQGDSAMYLCASSLMGQGTDEQYFGPGTRLTVT.

The chain carries TRBV7-9 and TRBJ2-1; 8 nucleotides align to TRBD2. CDR1 SEHNR and CDR2 FQNEAQ come from the germline V gene (reference sequence). V dropped 1 base and J dropped 0; count of bases not matched to a gene: 2. CDR3 length: 16 residues. The CDR3 DNA follows: TGTGCCAGCAGCTTAGAACTAGCGGACTCCTACAATGAGCAGTTCTTC. This translates into CASSLELADSYNEQFF.

This sequence joins TRBV28 and TRBJ2-3; D unclear. CDR1 is MDHEN, CDR2 SYDVKM, per germline. The CDR3 consists of 13 residues. The ends were cut back, 6 bases at V and 1 base at J, with 8 bases in the middle. CDR3 sequence reads: CASRGPGTDTQYF. CDR3 DNA sequence: TGTGCCAGCAGGGGCCCGGGCACAGATACGCAGTATTTT. The whole variable domain, remainder taken from reference TRBV28 and TRBJ2-3, is DVKVTQSSRYLVKRTGEKVFLECVQDMDHENMFWYRQDPGLGLRLIYFSYDVKMKEKGDIPEGYSVSREKKERFSLILESASTNQTSMYLCASRGPGTDTQYFGPGTRLTVL.

This sequence joins TRBV5-5 and TRBJ2-5, with a tentative D call TRBD1 (6 bases). V shed 4 bases and J shed 5 bases, with 12 bases lying between them. This CDR3 region has 13 residues. Germline V CDR1 and CDR2: SGHKS, YYEKEE (reference sequence). CDR3 in amino acids: CASSTQGPETQYF. The CDR3 DNA follows: TGTGCCAGCAGCACACAGGGTCCGGAGACCCAGTACTTC.

This chain links TRBV27 with TRBJ1-1; 8 bases are shared with TRBD1. Germline assignment: CDR1 MNHEY and CDR2 SMNVEV (reference sequence). The CDR3 is made up of 15 amino acids. Trimming removed 3 bases from V and 0 bases from J; junction bases left unmatched: 3. The DNA of the CDR3 is TGTGCCAGCAGTTTTGGACAGGGCTTGAACACTGAAGCTTTCTTT. This sequence encodes CASSFGQGLNTEAFF.

The chain recombines TRBV4-2 with TRBJ1-2, with 9 bases matching TRBD1. The CDR3 has 14 amino acids. Trimming cost V 4 bases and J 7 bases; bases outside gene matches: 7. Looked up from germline, CDR1 is LGHNA and CDR2 is YNFKEQ. The CDR3 here is CASSRDRDSGGYTF. The CDR3, as DNA: TGTGCCAGCAGCCGGGACAGGGACTCGGGTGGCTACACCTTC.

This clone has just one count. V usage is TRBV10-1 and J usage is TRBJ1-1; D is perhaps TRBD1 (5 bases). This CDR3 region has 14 residues. The V end lost 0 bases, the J end lost 5 bases, and 10 bases lay between the germline ends. The V gene's germline CDR1 is WNHNN and CDR2 SYGVQD (reference sequence). CDR3 loop: CASSESGGGTEAFF. The CDR3 region has the DNA TGCGCCAGCAGTGAGTCTGGCGGGGGAACTGAAGCTTTCTTT.

V is TRBV6-6 and J is TRBJ1-2, with 8 bases matching TRBD1. CDR1 MNHNY and CDR2 SVGAGI come from the germline V gene (reference sequence). The ends lost 5 bases at V and 2 bases at J; junction bases unmatched: 7. There are 15 residues in the CDR3. The DNA for the CDR3 is TGTGCCAGCAGTACCCGGGACAGGACGAACTATGGCTACACCTTC. Its protein product is CASSTRDRTNYGYTF.

The chain has TRBV7-9 and TRBJ1-2; D gene ambiguous. Germline V gene lookup returns CDR1 SEHNR and CDR2 FQNEAQ (reference sequence). The CDR3 sequence is 12 residues long. Trimming removed 5 bases from V and 8 bases from J, with 12 bases in between. The CDR3 nucleotides are TGTGCCAGCAGCACATCCTCGGGGGGCTACACCTTC. As protein: CASSTSSGGYTF.

The chain combines TRBV5-1 with TRBJ2-7; 7 nucleotides align to TRBD1. Trimming took 0 bases from V and 2 from J; bases not matched to a gene: 2. This CDR3 is 14 amino acids long. Germline-derived CDR1 and CDR2 are SGHRS and YFSETQ. The CDR3 bases are TGCGCCAGCAGCTTGGGGGACAGAGCCTACGAGCAGTACTTC. Translated, it gives CASSLGDRAYEQYF. Variable domain in full (rest from reference TRBV5-1 and TRBJ2-7): KAGVTQTPRYLIKTRGQQVTLSCSPISGHRSVSWYQQTPGQGLQFLFEYFSETQRNKGNFPGRFSGRQFSNSRSEMNVSTLELGDSALYLCASSLGDRAYEQYFGPGTRLTVT.

This chain links TRBV5-1 with TRBJ1-5; 7 nucleotides line up with TRBD1. V shed 4 bases and J 5 bases; nucleotides not matched to a gene: 6. Germline CDR1 reads SGHRS; CDR2 reads YFSETQ. This CDR3 is built from 14 residues. CDR3 coding DNA: TGCGCCAGCAGCCGCGACGGACAGGATCAGCCCCAGCATTTT. It yields the protein CASSRDGQDQPQHF.

V is TRBV11-2 and J is TRBJ1-2, with 8 bases that match TRBD1. Looked up from germline, CDR1 is SGHAT and CDR2 is FQNNGV. V shed 3 bases and J 3 bases; nucleotides not matched to a gene: 6. The CDR3 is 15 residues long. The CDR3 DNA reads as TGTGCCAGCAGCTTGGACAGGGAGGTTTACTATGGCTACACCTTC. Translated: CASSLDREVYYGYTF.

The chain links TRBV10-1 to TRBJ2-7; 9 nucleotides line up with TRBD1. J lost 6 bases, V lost 4 bases, and 13 bases had no gene match. CDR1 and CDR2 from the germline V gene are WNHNN and SYGVQD (reference sequence). The CDR3 is made up of 16 amino acids. In DNA, the CDR3 is TGCGCCAGCAGTGGCGGGGCGGGACAGGGTCCTCGCGAGCAGTACTTC. Amino acids: CASSGGAGQGPREQYF.

V is TRBV10-3 and J is TRBJ2-2, with 12 positions matching TRBD2. V lost 4 bases, J lost 4 bases, and 7 bases stayed unmatched. The germline V gene encodes CDR1 ENHRY and CDR2 SYGVKD. The CDR3 loop spans 17 amino acids. The CDR3 DNA sequence: TGTGCCATCAGTGGGGCTAGCGGGAGGGAGAGCACCGGGGAGCTGTTTTTT. Translated: CAISGASGRESTGELFF.

The chain links TRBV5-4 to TRBJ2-7; 11 positions agree with TRBD1. V shed 0 bases, J shed 4 bases, and the junction held 3 bases outside the gene matches. CDR3 length: 15 amino acids. The germline CDR1 and CDR2 sequences are SGHNT and YYREEE (reference sequence). The CDR3: CASSLGDRGGYEQYF. In nucleotides, the CDR3 is TGTGCCAGCAGCTTGGGGGACAGGGGGGGGTACGAGCAGTACTTC.

The rearrangement joins TRBV7-8 to TRBJ2-7; 7 nucleotides match TRBD1. V lost 2 bases to trimming and J lost 0 bases; unmatched junction nucleotides: 4. Germline CDR1 reads SGHVS; CDR2 reads FQNEAQ. The length of the CDR3 is 15 residues. The CDR3: CASSLRDRVSYEQYF. DNA of the CDR3: TGTGCCAGCAGCTTAAGGGACAGAGTCTCCTACGAGCAGTACTTC.

V is TRBV6-1 and J is TRBJ2-1; TRBD1 matches at 9 bases. The trim removed 2 bases at V and 8 bases at J, leaving 10 bases unmatched. CDR3 size: 16 residues. Germline CDR1 MNHNS, CDR2 SASEGT. The CDR3 spells CASSEKGQGTRDEQFF. Here the CDR3 DNA reads TGTGCCAGCAGTGAAAAAGGACAGGGGACGAGGGATGAGCAGTTCTTC.

V and J are TRBV2 and TRBJ2-2; TRBD2 aligns across 15 bases. The CDR3 covers 15 residues. Germline CDR1 is SNHLY and CDR2 is FYNNEI. J gave up 5 bases and V 7 bases, and 2 bases lay outside the gene matches. For the CDR3, the DNA is TGTGCCAGCAAGGGACTAGCGGGAGGAACCGGGGAGCTGTTTTTT. It codes for CASKGLAGGTGELFF. Supplemented by reference TRBV2 and TRBJ2-2, the full variable domain reads EPEVTQTPSHQVTQMGQEVILRCVPISNHLYFYWYRQILGQKVEFLVSFYNNEISEKSEIFDDQFSVERPDGSNFTLKIRSTKLEDSAMYFCASKGLAGGTGELFFGEGSRLTVL.

As concerns this clone: The sample has other DNA sequences that encode this CDR3 too. This rearrangement joins TRBV18 to TRBJ2-7, with D possibly matching TRBD2 (6 bases). Per the germline V gene, CDR1 is KGHSH and CDR2 is LQKENI. This CDR3 comprises 13 residues. Between the trimmed V and J ends, which lost 3 bases and 3 bases, there was a span of 9 bases. The CDR3: CASSPAGNYEQYF. The CDR3 DNA is TGTGCCAGCTCACCGGCGGGGAACTACGAGCAGTACTTC.

The rearrangement joins TRBV7-8 to TRBJ1-1; 7 nucleotides agree with TRBD1. The junction had 8 bases not matched to a gene; V was cut back by 5 bases and J by 2 bases. This CDR3 contains 15 residues. CDR1 is SGHVS and CDR2 is FQNEAQ in the germline V gene. In nucleotides, the CDR3 is TGTGCCAGCAGCCTCAAGACAGGGAGTAACACTGAAGCTTTCTTT. Translation: CASSLKTGSNTEAFF. The full variable domain, with the rest looked up from reference TRBV7-8 and TRBJ1-1, is GAGVSQSPRYKVAKRGQDVALRCDPISGHVSLFWYQQALGQGPEFLTYFQNEAQLDKSGLPSDRFFAERPEGSVSTLKIQRTQQEDSAVYLCASSLKTGSNTEAFFGQGTRLTVV.

This chain connects TRBV7-2 to TRBJ1-5, with unresolved D. The CDR3 contains 13 residues. The germline gives CDR1 SGHTA, CDR2 FQGNSA. V was cut by 4 bases and J by 8 bases, with 12 bases left in between. In DNA form, the CDR3 reads TGTGCCAGCAGCTCCTCGCCTGTAGAGCCCCAGCATTTT. Translating it yields CASSSSPVEPQHF.

The chain recombines TRBV15 with TRBJ2-5; D remains ambiguous. This CDR3 comprises 15 residues. Germline assignment: CDR1 LNHNV and CDR2 YYDKDF (reference sequence). Trimming pared 7 bases from V and 3 bases from J, leaving 18 bases between. The CDR3 DNA reads TGTGCCACCAAGAGAGCTCGGGTTACGAAAGAGACCCAGTACTTC. Protein sequence: CATKRARVTKETQYF.

The chain has TRBV5-1 and TRBJ2-1, with 11 nucleotides matching TRBD2. The CDR3 runs to 19 residues. The V gene end was trimmed by 0 bases and the J gene end by 3 bases; junction bases not matched to a gene: 11. Per germline, CDR1 SGHRS and CDR2 YFSETQ. The CDR3 protein is CASSLAKGFLAGGYNEQFF. CDR3 sequence (DNA): TGCGCCAGCAGCTTGGCGAAGGGATTTCTAGCGGGGGGCTACAATGAGCAGTTCTTC.

This chain joins TRBV19 and TRBJ2-1, with D possibly TRBD2 on 6 matching bases. V lost 3 bases to trimming and J lost 1 base, with 10 bases between them. The germline V gene has CDR1 LNHDA and CDR2 SQIVND (reference sequence). The CDR3 runs to 15 residues. The CDR3 DNA is TGTGCCAGTAGTATGAGGGGAGGATCCTACAATGAGCAGTTCTTC. Its protein product is CASSMRGGSYNEQFF. Full variable domain (rest looked up from reference TRBV19 and TRBJ2-1): DGGITQSPKYLFRKEGQNVTLSCEQNLNHDAMYWYRQDPGQGLRLIYYSQIVNDFQKGDIAEGYSVSREKKESFPLTVTSAQKNPTAFYLCASSMRGGSYNEQFFGPGTRLTVL.

The genes are TRBV28 and TRBJ1-5; 7 bases fit TRBD1. Germline loops: CDR1 MDHEN, CDR2 SYDVKM. The J segment lost 5 bases and the V segment lost 2 bases, leaving 6 bases of the junction unmatched. This CDR3 region has 15 residues. The CDR3 DNA is TGTGCCAGCAGTTTAGGGACAGCAATTTATCAGCCCCAGCATTTT. The encoded protein is CASSLGTAIYQPQHF.

The chain links TRBV5-4 to TRBJ2-5, with 8 bases matching TRBD1. J was trimmed by 2 bases and V by 3 bases; bases with no gene match: 6. Germline V gene sequence: CDR1 SGHNT, CDR2 YYREEE (reference sequence). This CDR3 spans 15 amino acids. CDR3 nucleotide sequence: TGTGCCAGCAGCTCTGGACAGGGAAGACAAGAGACCCAGTACTTC. Its translation is CASSSGQGRQETQYF.

This clone was detected only once. The J gene is TRBJ1-1, the V gene TRBV5-1; TRBD1 aligns across 10 bases. V shed 4 bases, J shed 3 bases, and the junction held 9 bases outside the gene matches. Germline V CDR1 and CDR2: SGHRS, YFSETQ. There are 16 residues in the CDR3. The CDR3 coding sequence is TGCGCCAGCAGCGGAGGGACAGGGGTTCTAGACACTGAAGCTTTCTTT. Its translation: CASSGGTGVLDTEAFF. The entire variable domain, with the rest obtained from reference TRBV5-1 and TRBJ1-1, is as follows: KAGVTQTPRYLIKTRGQQVTLSCSPISGHRSVSWYQQTPGQGLQFLFEYFSETQRNKGNFPGRFSGRQFSNSRSEMNVSTLELGDSALYLCASSGGTGVLDTEAFFGQGTRLTVV.

V and J are TRBV30 and TRBJ2-1, with 14 nucleotides matching TRBD2. Germline values: CDR1 GTSNPN, CDR2 SVGIG (reference sequence). The V segment lost 2 bases and the J segment 8 bases; nucleotides outside the gene matches: 20. The CDR3 spans 20 residues. CDR3 sequence (DNA): TGTGCCTGGAGTTCACCTCGCGGGGGACTAGCGGGGGCTTTAGGGGATGAGCAGTTCTTC. Its protein is CAWSSPRGGLAGALGDEQFF.